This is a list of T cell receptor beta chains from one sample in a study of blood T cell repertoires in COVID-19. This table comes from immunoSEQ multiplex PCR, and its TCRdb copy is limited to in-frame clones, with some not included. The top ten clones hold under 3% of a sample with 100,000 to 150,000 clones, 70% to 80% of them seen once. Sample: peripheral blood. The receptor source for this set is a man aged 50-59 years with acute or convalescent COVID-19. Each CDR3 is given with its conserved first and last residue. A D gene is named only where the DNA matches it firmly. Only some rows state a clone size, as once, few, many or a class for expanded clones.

CDR3: CASKGQANTGELFF
DNA: TGCGCCAGCAAGGGACAGGCGAACACCGGGGAGCTGTTTTTT
J: TRBJ2-2
D: TRBD1
size: -
V: TRBV10-2

CDR3: CASNQRGSGVLELFF
DNA: TGTGCCAGCAACCAGCGCGGTAGCGGGGTTTTGGAGCTGTTTTTT
J: TRBJ2-2
D: TRBD2
size: -
V: TRBV7-2

CDR3: CASSSTDTSSYNSPLHF
DNA: TGTGCCAGCAGCTCAACGGACACGAGCTCCTATAATTCACCCCTCCACTTT
J: TRBJ1-6
D: -
size: few
V: TRBV11-2

CDR3: CASSHPLSGRREQYF
DNA: TGTGCCAGCAGCCACCCACTCAGCGGGAGACGCGAGCAGTACTTC
J: TRBJ2-7
D: TRBD2
size: -
V: TRBV3-1/TRBV3-2

CDR3: CASRPGLAGGGQYF
DNA: TGTGCCAGCAGGCCGGGACTAGCGGGAGGGGGCCAGTACTTC
J: TRBJ2-7
D: TRBD2
size: -
V: TRBV2

CDR3: CASSQGLLNTEAFF
DNA: TGTGCCAGTAGTCAGGGGCTGTTGAACACTGAAGCTTTCTTT
J: TRBJ1-1
D: -
size: -
V: TRBV19

CDR3: CATSRPQGAYNSPLHF
DNA: TGTGCCACCAGCAGGCCACAGGGGGCCTATAATTCACCCCTCCACTTT
J: TRBJ1-6
D: TRBD1
size: -
V: TRBV15

CDR3: CATSIFNRGHYDYTF
DNA: TGTGCCACCAGCATTTTCAACAGGGGCCACTATGACTACACCTTC
J: TRBJ1-2
D: TRBD1
size: -
V: TRBV15

CDR3: CASSLETSGGETQYF
DNA: TGTGCCAGCAGCTTGGAAACTAGCGGAGGGGAGACCCAGTACTTC
J: TRBJ2-5
D: TRBD2
size: once
V: TRBV5-4

CDR3: CASSFKRGEETQYF
DNA: TGCGCCAGCAGCTTTAAGCGGGGGGAGGAGACCCAGTACTTC
J: TRBJ2-5
D: TRBD2
size: once
V: TRBV5-1

CDR3: CASSSGLVQFPETQYF
DNA: TGTGCCAGTAGTAGTGGTCTAGTTCAGTTCCCAGAGACCCAGTACTTC
J: TRBJ2-5
D: -
size: -
V: TRBV19

CDR3: CASSSLRGSRESYGYTF
DNA: TGTGCCAGCAGCTCGCTGCGAGGGTCACGGGAGAGCTATGGCTACACCTTC
J: TRBJ1-2
D: -
size: once
V: TRBV11-2

CDR3: CASSPDRMAYEQYF
DNA: TGTGCCAGCTCACCAGACAGGATGGCCTACGAGCAGTACTTC
J: TRBJ2-7
D: -
size: -
V: TRBV18

CDR3: CAIGTSGSFNEQFF
DNA: TGTGCCATCGGAACTAGCGGGAGTTTTAATGAGCAGTTCTTC
J: TRBJ2-1
D: TRBD2
size: -
V: TRBV10-3

CDR3: CASRLNLGETQYF
DNA: TGTGCCAGCAGGTTGAACCTCGGGGAGACCCAGTACTTC
J: TRBJ2-5
D: -
size: -
V: TRBV2

CDR3: CASSLKFRARNQPQHF
DNA: TGTGCCAGCAGCTTAAAATTCAGGGCGCGGAATCAGCCCCAGCATTTT
J: TRBJ1-5
D: -
size: -
V: TRBV7-3

CDR3: CASSSDREADTQYF
DNA: TGTGCCAGCTCCTCGGACAGGGAGGCAGATACGCAGTATTTT
J: TRBJ2-3
D: TRBD1
size: -
V: TRBV18

CDR3: CSSGVGAGGPNTGELFF
DNA: TGCAGCTCTGGGGTAGGAGCGGGAGGGCCGAACACCGGGGAGCTGTTTTTT
J: TRBJ2-2
D: TRBD2
size: -
V: TRBV29-1

CDR3: CASSPGQGFNEQFF
DNA: TGCGCCAGCAGCCCGGGACAGGGCTTCAATGAGCAGTTCTTC
J: TRBJ2-1
D: TRBD1
size: -
V: TRBV5-1

CDR3: CASRSTGNTEAFF
DNA: TGTGCCAGCAGATCGACAGGGAACACTGAAGCTTTCTTT
J: TRBJ1-1
D: -
size: -
V: TRBV6-5

CDR3: CASSLGALVYNEQFF
DNA: TGTGCCAGCAGCTTGGGAGCACTAGTCTACAATGAGCAGTTCTTC
J: TRBJ2-1
D: -
size: -
V: TRBV5-4

CDR3: CSVAKKRGQGIGEQYF
DNA: TGCAGCGTTGCTAAAAAAAGAGGACAGGGAATCGGCGAGCAGTACTTC
J: TRBJ2-7
D: TRBD1
size: -
V: TRBV29-1

CDR3: CASSRGGDSTGELFF
DNA: TGTGCCAGCAGCCGGGGGGGAGATTCCACCGGGGAGCTGTTTTTT
J: TRBJ2-2
D: TRBD2
size: -
V: TRBV9

CDR3: CASSGGSGTGGQETQYF
DNA: TGCGCCAGCAGCGGCGGCTCCGGGACAGGGGGCCAAGAGACCCAGTACTTC
J: TRBJ2-5
D: TRBD1
size: -
V: TRBV5-1

CDR3: CASSSFQGGADTEAFF
DNA: TGTGCCAGCAGCTCCTTTCAGGGAGGGGCGGACACTGAAGCTTTCTTT
J: TRBJ1-1
D: -
size: -
V: TRBV7-9

CDR3: CASSPGLAGVEQYF
DNA: TGTGCCAGCAGTCCGGGACTAGCGGGAGTCGAGCAGTACTTC
J: TRBJ2-7
D: -
size: -
V: TRBV21-1

CDR3: CATSRDGTSTDEQFF
DNA: TGTGCCACCAGCAGAGATGGGACTAGTACTGATGAGCAGTTCTTC
J: TRBJ2-1
D: TRBD2
size: -
V: TRBV15

CDR3: CASSQPGEGVYEQYF
DNA: TGTGCCAGCAGCCAACCCGGGGAGGGAGTATACGAGCAGTACTTC
J: TRBJ2-7
D: TRBD2
size: many
V: TRBV3-1/TRBV3-2

CDR3: CASSFGGDKNIQYF
DNA: TGTGCCAGCAGCTTCGGAGGGGACAAAAACATTCAGTACTTC
J: TRBJ2-4
D: -
size: -
V: TRBV13

CDR3: CASSLDRVPNSPLHF
DNA: TGTGCCAGCAGTTTGGACAGGGTACCAAATTCACCCCTCCACTTT
J: TRBJ1-6
D: TRBD1
size: -
V: TRBV28

CDR3: CASSVRQGGGTEAFF
DNA: TGTGCCAGCAGTGTCAGACAGGGGGGAGGGACTGAAGCTTTCTTT
J: TRBJ1-1
D: TRBD1
size: -
V: TRBV6-6

CDR3: CASSPRKGGWSGELFF
DNA: TGTGCCAGCAGCCCCAGGAAGGGGGGGTGGTCCGGGGAGCTGTTTTTT
J: TRBJ2-2
D: -
size: -
V: TRBV9

CDR3: CASSPLIPRVNYEQYF
DNA: TGTGCCAGCAGCCCCTTGATTCCCAGGGTCAACTACGAGCAGTACTTC
J: TRBJ2-7
D: -
size: -
V: TRBV7-2

CDR3: CASSLGQGHPNEKLFF
DNA: TGTGCCAGCAGCCTTGGACAGGGGCACCCTAATGAAAAACTGTTTTTT
J: TRBJ1-4
D: TRBD1
size: -
V: TRBV2

CDR3: CASPFRDRSFQETQYF
DNA: TGTGCCAGCCCCTTCCGGGACAGGAGCTTCCAAGAGACCCAGTACTTC
J: TRBJ2-5
D: TRBD1
size: once
V: TRBV19

CDR3: CASSPDRGLGDTQYF
DNA: TGTGCCAGTAGTCCGGACAGGGGGCTTGGAGATACGCAGTATTTT
J: TRBJ2-3
D: TRBD1
size: -
V: TRBV19

CDR3: CASREYNLWDTEAFF
DNA: TGTGCCAGCAGGGAGTATAACCTTTGGGACACTGAAGCTTTCTTT
J: TRBJ1-1
D: -
size: few
V: TRBV2

CDR3: CSVEEKGWFDYGYTF
DNA: TGCAGCGTTGAAGAAAAGGGGTGGTTTGACTATGGCTACACCTTC
J: TRBJ1-2
D: -
size: -
V: TRBV29-1

CDR3: CASSSTTSGSNAWNEQFF
DNA: TGTGCCAGCAGTTCTACGACTAGCGGGAGCAATGCTTGGAATGAGCAGTTCTTC
J: TRBJ2-1
D: TRBD2
size: -
V: TRBV7-9

CDR3: CASRLDTLYGYTF
DNA: TGTGCCAGCAGGTTGGACACCCTCTATGGCTACACCTTC
J: TRBJ1-2
D: -
size: -
V: TRBV11-2

CDR3: CSAGGSHDYSNQPQHF
DNA: TGCAGTGCTGGTGGGTCACACGATTATAGCAATCAGCCCCAGCATTTT
J: TRBJ1-5
D: -
size: -
V: TRBV20-1

CDR3: CASSFGRGTYEQYF
DNA: TGTGCCAGCAGCTTCGGTCGGGGGACCTACGAGCAGTACTTC
J: TRBJ2-7
D: -
size: -
V: TRBV13